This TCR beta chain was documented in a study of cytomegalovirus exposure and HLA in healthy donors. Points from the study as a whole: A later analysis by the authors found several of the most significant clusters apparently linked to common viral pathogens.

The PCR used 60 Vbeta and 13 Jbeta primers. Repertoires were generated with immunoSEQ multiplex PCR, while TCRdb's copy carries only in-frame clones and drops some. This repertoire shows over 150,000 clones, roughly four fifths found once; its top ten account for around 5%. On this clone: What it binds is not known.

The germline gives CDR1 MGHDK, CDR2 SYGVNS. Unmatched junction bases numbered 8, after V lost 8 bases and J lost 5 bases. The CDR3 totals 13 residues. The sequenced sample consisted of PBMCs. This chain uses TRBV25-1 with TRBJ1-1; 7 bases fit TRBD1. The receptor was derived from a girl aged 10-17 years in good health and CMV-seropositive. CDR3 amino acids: CASGRQGRTEAFF. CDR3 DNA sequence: TGTGCCAGCGGAAGACAGGGTCGGACTGAAGCTTTCTTT. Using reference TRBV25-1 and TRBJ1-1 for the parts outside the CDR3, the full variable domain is EADIYQTPRYLVIGTGKKITLECSQTMGHDKMYWYQQDPGMELHLIHYSYGVNSTEKGDLSSESTVSRIRTEHFPLTLESARPSHTSQYLCASGRQGRTEAFFGQGTRLTVV.